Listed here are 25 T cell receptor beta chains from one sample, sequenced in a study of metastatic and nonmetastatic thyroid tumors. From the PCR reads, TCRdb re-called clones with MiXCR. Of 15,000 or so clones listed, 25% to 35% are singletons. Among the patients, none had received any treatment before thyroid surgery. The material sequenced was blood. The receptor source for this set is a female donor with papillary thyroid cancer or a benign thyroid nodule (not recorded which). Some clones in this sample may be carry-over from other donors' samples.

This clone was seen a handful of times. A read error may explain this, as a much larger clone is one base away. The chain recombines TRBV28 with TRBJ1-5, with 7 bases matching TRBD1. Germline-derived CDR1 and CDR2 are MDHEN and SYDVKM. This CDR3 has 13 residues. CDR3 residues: CASMTGKNQPQHF. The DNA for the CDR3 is TGTGCCAGCATGACAGGGAAAAATCAGCCCCAGCATTTC.

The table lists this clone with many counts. The CDR3: CASSLLGKSYNEQFF. The CDR3 region has the DNA TGTGCCAGCAGCTTATTGGGTAAATCCTACAATGAGCAGTTCTTC. The rearrangement uses TRBV7-6 and TRBJ2-1; D gene uncertain. Germline V CDR1 and CDR2: SGHVS, FNYEAQ. Deletions cut 2 bases from V and 1 base from J, with 9 bases between. This CDR3 is built from 15 residues.

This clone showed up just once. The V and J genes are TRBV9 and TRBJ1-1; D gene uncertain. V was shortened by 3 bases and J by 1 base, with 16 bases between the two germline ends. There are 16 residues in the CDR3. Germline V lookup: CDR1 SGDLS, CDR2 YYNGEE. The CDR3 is CASSASLRRKNTEAFF. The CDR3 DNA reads TGTGCCAGCAGCGCCAGCCTCCGCAGAAAGAACACTGAAGCTTTCTTT. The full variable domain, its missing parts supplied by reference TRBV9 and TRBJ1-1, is DSGVTQTPKHLITATGQRVTLRCSPRSGDLSVYWYQQSLDQGLQFLIQYYNGEERAKGNILERFSAQQFPDLHSELNLSSLELGDSALYFCASSASLRRKNTEAFFGQGTRLTVV.

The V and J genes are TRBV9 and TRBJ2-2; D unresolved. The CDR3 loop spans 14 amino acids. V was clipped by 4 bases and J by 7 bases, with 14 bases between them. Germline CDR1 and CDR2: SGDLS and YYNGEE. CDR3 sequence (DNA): TGTGCCAGCAGCTTCGACCCAGCTGGCGGGGAGCTGTTTTTT. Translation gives CASSFDPAGGELFF.

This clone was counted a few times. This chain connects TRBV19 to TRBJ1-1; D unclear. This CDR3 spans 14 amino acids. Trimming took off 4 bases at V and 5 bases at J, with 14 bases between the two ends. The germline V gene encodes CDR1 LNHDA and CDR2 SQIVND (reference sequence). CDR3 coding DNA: TGTGCCAGTAGTAACTACCGGACCGGGACTGAAGCTTTCTTT. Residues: CASSNYRTGTEAFF.

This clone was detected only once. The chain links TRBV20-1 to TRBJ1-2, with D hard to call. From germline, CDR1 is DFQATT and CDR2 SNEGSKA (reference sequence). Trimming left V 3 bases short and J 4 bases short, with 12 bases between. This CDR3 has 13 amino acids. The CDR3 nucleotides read TGCAGTGCTAGGTCCTCGGGGATCTATGGCTACACCTTC. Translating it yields CSARSSGIYGYTF.

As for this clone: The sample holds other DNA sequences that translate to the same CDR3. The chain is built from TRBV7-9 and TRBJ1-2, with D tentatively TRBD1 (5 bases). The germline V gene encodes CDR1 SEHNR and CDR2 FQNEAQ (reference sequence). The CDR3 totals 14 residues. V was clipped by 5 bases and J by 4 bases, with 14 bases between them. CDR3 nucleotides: TGTGCCAGCAGCGAGGCGGGTGGGGGCTATGGCTACACCTTC. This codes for CASSEAGGGYGYTF.

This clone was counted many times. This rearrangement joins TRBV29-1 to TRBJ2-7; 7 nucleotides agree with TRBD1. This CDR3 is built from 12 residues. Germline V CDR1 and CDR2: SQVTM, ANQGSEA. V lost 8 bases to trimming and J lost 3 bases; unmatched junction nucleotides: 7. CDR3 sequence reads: CSFRGLGYEQYF. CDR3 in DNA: TGCAGCTTCAGGGGGTTAGGCTACGAGCAGTACTTC.

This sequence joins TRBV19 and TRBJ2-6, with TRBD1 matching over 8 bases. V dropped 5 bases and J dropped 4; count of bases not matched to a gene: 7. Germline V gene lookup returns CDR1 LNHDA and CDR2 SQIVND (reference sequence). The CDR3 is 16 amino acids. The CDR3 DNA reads TGTGCCAGTAGTGCCGGACAGGGTTCGGGGGCCAACGTCCTGACTTTC. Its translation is CASSAGQGSGANVLTF.

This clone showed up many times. CDR3 loop: CASSSGLAGVPTGELFF. In nucleotides, the CDR3 is TGTGCCAGCAGCTCGGGACTAGCGGGGGTTCCCACCGGGGAGCTGTTTTTT. The chain couples TRBV5-6 to TRBJ2-2; the match to TRBD2 covers 14 bases. The CDR3 covers 17 residues. In germline, CDR1 is SGHDT, CDR2 YYEEEE. The V gene end was trimmed by 3 bases and the J gene end by 4 bases; junction bases not matched to a gene: 5.

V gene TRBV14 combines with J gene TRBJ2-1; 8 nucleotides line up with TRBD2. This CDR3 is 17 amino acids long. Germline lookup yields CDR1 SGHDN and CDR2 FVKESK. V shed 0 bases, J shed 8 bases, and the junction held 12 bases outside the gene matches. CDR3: CASSQDSGTRKVDEQFF. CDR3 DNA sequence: TGTGCCAGCAGCCAAGACAGCGGGACTAGAAAAGTGGATGAGCAGTTCTTC.

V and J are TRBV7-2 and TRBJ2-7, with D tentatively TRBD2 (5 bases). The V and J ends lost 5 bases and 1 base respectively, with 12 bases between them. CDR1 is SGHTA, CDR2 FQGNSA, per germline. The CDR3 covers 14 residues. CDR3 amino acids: CASSKAWTSYEQYF. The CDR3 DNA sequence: TGTGCCAGCAGCAAGGCCTGGACTTCCTACGAGCAGTACTTC. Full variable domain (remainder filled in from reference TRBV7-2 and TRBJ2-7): GAGVSQSPSNKVTEKGKDVELRCDPISGHTALYWYRQSLGQGLEFLIYFQGNSAPDKSGLPSDRFSAERTGGSVSTLTIQRTQQEDSAVYLCASSKAWTSYEQYFGPGTRLTVT.

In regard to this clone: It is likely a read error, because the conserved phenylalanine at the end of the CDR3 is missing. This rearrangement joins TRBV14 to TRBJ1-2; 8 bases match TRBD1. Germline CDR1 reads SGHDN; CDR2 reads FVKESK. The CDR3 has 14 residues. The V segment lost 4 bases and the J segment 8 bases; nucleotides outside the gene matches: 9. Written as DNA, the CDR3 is TGTGCCAGCAGCCCCACGACAGGGGTATGGGGCTACACCCCC. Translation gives CASSPTTGVWGYTP.

The CDR3 DNA follows: TGCGCCAGCAGCTCGGGACAGGGCCACAATGAGCAGTTCTTC. Translating it yields CASSSGQGHNEQFF. V usage is TRBV5-1 and J usage is TRBJ2-1; 9 bases are shared with TRBD1. The CDR3 covers 14 residues. CDR1 SGHRS and CDR2 YFSETQ come from the germline V gene. After removal of 3 bases from V and 5 bases from J, the junction contained 3 bases not matched to a gene.

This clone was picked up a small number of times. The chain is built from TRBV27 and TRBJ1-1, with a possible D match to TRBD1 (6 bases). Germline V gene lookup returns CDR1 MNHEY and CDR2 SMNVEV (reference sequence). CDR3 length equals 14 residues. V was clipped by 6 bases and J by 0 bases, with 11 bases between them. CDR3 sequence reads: CASRSGAMNTEAFF. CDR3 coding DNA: TGTGCCAGCAGGTCAGGGGCCATGAACACTGAAGCTTTCTTT.

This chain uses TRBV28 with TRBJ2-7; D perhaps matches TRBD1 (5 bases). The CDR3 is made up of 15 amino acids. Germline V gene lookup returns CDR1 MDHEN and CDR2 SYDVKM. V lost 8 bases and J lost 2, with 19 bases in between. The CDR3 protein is CASPNQGKATYEQYF. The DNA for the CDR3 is TGTGCCAGCCCCAATCAGGGAAAGGCGACCTACGAGCAGTACTTC.

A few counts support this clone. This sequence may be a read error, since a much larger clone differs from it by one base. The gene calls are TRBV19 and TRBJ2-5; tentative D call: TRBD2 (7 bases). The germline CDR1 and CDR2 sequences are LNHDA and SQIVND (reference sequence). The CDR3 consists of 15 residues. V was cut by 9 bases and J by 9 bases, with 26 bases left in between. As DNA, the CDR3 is TGTGCCAGCGGGAGAGGCGGGGGCCGCATAGTGGCCCAGTACTTC. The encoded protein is CASGRGGGRIVAQYF.

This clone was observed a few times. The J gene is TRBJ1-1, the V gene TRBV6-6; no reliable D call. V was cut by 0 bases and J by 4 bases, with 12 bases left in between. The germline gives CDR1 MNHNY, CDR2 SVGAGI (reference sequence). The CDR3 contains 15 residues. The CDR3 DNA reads TGTGCCAGCAGTTACTCCGGGGTGGGCGGCACTGAAGCTTTCTTT. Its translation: CASSYSGVGGTEAFF.

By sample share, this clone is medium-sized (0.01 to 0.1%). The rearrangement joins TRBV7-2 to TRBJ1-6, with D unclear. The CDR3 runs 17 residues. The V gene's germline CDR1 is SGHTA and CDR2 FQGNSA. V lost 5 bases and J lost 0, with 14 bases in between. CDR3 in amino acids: CASSQGPPSSYNSPLHF. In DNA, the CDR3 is TGTGCCAGCAGCCAAGGACCCCCTAGCTCCTATAATTCACCCCTCCACTTT.

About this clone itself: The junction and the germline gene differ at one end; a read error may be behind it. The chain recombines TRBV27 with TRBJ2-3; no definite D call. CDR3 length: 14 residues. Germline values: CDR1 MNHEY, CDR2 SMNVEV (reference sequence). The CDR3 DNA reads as TGTGCCAGCAAAGAAGAGGCCAGCACTGATACGCAGTATTTT. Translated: CASKEEASTDTQYF.

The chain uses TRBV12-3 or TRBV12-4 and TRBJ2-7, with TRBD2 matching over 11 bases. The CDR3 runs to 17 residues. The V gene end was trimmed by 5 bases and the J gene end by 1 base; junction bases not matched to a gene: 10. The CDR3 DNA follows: TGTGCCAGCAGTCCGGGTACTAGCGGGAGTTTATCCTACGAGCAGTACTTC. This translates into CASSPGTSGSLSYEQYF.

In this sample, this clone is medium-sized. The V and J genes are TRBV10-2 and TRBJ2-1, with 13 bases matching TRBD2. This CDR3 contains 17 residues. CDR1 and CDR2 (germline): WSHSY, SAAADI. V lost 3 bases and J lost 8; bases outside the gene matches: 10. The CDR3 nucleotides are TGCGCCAGCAGTGACCCCCCCGGACTAGCGGGGGTATATGAGCAGTTCTTC. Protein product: CASSDPPGLAGVYEQFF.

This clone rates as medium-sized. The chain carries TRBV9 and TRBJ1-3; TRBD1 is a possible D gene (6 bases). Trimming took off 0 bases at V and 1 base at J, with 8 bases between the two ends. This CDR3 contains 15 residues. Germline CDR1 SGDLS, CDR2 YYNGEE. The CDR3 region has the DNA TGTGCCAGCAGCGTAGTCGGACAGTCTGGAAACACCATATATTTT. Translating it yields CASSVVGQSGNTIYF.

The CDR3 DNA sequence: TGTGCCAGCAGCTTAGCGAGTTTACTATTGGAGACCCAGTACTTC. It codes for CASSLASLLLETQYF. This chain links TRBV11-3 with TRBJ2-5; D unclear. Germline assignment: CDR1 SGHNT and CDR2 YENEEA. Trimming shortened V by 1 base and J by 5 bases, and 14 bases separated the two germline ends. CDR3 length: 15 residues.

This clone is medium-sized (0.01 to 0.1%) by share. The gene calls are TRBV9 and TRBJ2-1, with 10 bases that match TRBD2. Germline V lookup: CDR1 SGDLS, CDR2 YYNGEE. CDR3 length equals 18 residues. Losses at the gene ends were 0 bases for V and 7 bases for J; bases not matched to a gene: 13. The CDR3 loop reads CASSVGPAGGPVRNEQFF. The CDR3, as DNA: TGTGCCAGCAGCGTAGGCCCAGCGGGAGGGCCTGTTAGGAATGAGCAGTTCTTC.